The TCR beta chain under discussion was sequenced for a study of regulatory T cells in long-lasting Graves disease. Time point described: persistent/refractory GD, antithyroid drugs over 5 years with positive TRAb. PBMCs were the source of the RNA used for TCR sequencing. Staff drew roughly 10 milliliters of peripheral blood into EDTA tubes. Germline V CDR1 and CDR2: MDHEN, SYDVKM. V trimming: 2 bases; J trimming: 5 bases; junction bases outside the gene matches: 6. The CDR3 sequence is 14 residues long. The TCR beta library used iRepertoire HTBI primers with Arm-PCR amplification of CDR3. As handled by the study authors: Looking across samples, the authors found about 62 TRBV and some 15 TRBJ segments. TCRdb ran MiXCR on the multiplex PCR reads and lists one entry per CDR3 protein. The V and J calls and clone size are TCRdb's, not the authors'. The sample has around 340,000 distinct CDR3 sequences, roughly a fifth seen once.

This clonotype was observed many times. Sequenced here: peripheral blood mononuclear cells (PBMCs), sampled when the disease was refractory, from a patient treated with antithyroid drugs. The clonotype comes from a female donor with Graves disease. The chain carries TRBV28 and TRBJ2-7; 7 bases are a match to TRBD1. CDR3 residues: CASSLPGQHDEQYF. The CDR3 DNA sequence: TGTGCCAGCAGTTTACCGGGACAGCATGACGAGCAGTACTTC.